Included here is one TCR beta chain sequence, with context. The antigen is not known. Deletions cut 1 base from V and 7 bases from J, with 16 bases between. Germline V gives CDR1 SGHTA, CDR2 FQGNSA. The CDR3 runs to 16 residues. The treatment denotes: approximately nine-day PBMC culture with coronavirus spike peptide pools or control peptides (ViraFEST assay). Roughly 2.1 million PBMCs went into each well for culture with 8.5 to 10 IU/ml IL-2 and around 10 ug/ml peptide pools. With the Oncomine TCR Beta short-read assay, DNA from cultured CD4+ T cells was sequenced. Via MiXCR, TCRdb re-called the PCR reads, giving one row per CDR3 protein. This sample has some 20,000 distinct CDR3 sequences; approximately 30% occur once, and the top ten carry about 15%. This record belongs to a study of vaccination and CD4 T cells after COVID-19. At the level of the study: Researchers treated control cultures with a CEFX pool, an HIV-1 Nef pool, or no peptide.

The sample comprised cultured CD4+ T cells from blood. This clonotype was sampled from a human donor with COVID-19. The rearrangement joins TRBV7-2 to TRBJ2-2; D gene uncertain. The CDR3 sequence is CASSLDGLQVNGELFF. The CDR3 nucleotides are TGTGCCAGCAGCTTAGACGGTTTGCAGGTGAACGGGGAGCTGTTTTTT. The variable domain in full, with the rest retrieved from reference TRBV7-2 and TRBJ2-2, is GAGVSQSPSNKVTEKGKDVELRCDPISGHTALYWYRQSLGQGLEFLIYFQGNSAPDKSGLPSDRFSAERTGGSVSTLTIQRTQQEDSAVYLCASSLDGLQVNGELFFGEGSRLTVL.